This passage covers 23 T cell receptor beta chains from one sample sequenced in a study of T cells after yellow fever vaccination. Each CDR3 protein gets one entry after TCRdb re-called the 5' RACE reads with MiXCR. The sample consists of around 340,000 distinct CDR3 sequences, roughly an eighth of them appearing once. This specimen consisted of CD4+ T cells sorted from PBMCs, obtained 15 days after the yellow fever booster vaccination. Every receptor here comes from a young man who received the YFV17D yellow fever vaccine.

In this sample, this clonotype turned up many times. The chain is built from TRBV24-1 and TRBJ2-1; 8 positions match TRBD1. This CDR3 has 16 residues. Germline loops: CDR1 KGHDR, CDR2 SFDVKD. V was clipped by 4 bases and J by 6 bases; unmatched bases: 10. CDR3 residues: CATSDPTGEFFNEQFF. In nucleotides, the CDR3 is TGTGCCACCAGTGACCCGACAGGGGAGTTCTTCAATGAGCAGTTCTTC.

Only a few counts were recorded for this clonotype. The V call is TRBV5-1, the J call TRBJ2-2, with a weak D call TRBD2 (6 bases). Germline V gene data show CDR1 as SGHRS and CDR2 as YFSETQ. The germline V and J ends were trimmed by 5 bases and 5 bases, with 13 bases remaining between them. This CDR3 contains 14 residues. The CDR3 nucleotides read TGCGCCAGCAGTGGGGACTCAATAACCGGGGAGCTGTTTTTT. It specifies CASSGDSITGELFF.

The chain employs TRBV7-9 and TRBJ2-5, with D unclear. V was trimmed by 4 bases and J by 3 bases, leaving 12 bases between them. The CDR3 loop spans 14 amino acids. Germline-derived CDR1 and CDR2 are SEHNR and FQNEAQ (reference sequence). The CDR3 DNA sequence: TGTGCCAGCAGCTCCGCCCCCCTAGAAGAGACCCAGTACTTC. Amino acid sequence: CASSSAPLEETQYF.

The chain joins TRBV28 to TRBJ2-1; D is possibly TRBD1 or TRBD2 (7 bases each). Per the germline V gene, CDR1 is MDHEN and CDR2 is SYDVKM. Deletions cut 5 bases from V and 5 bases from J, with 16 bases between. The CDR3 runs 15 residues. CDR3 coding DNA: TGTGCCAGCAGTCCAGGGGGGGCTCCTCACAATGAGCAGTTCTTC. It translates to CASSPGGAPHNEQFF.

In this sample, this clonotype turned up a few times. The DNA of the CDR3 is TGTGCCAGCAGTTCTACAGGAATAGAAGCTTTCTTT. Translated, it gives CASSSTGIEAFF. This chain links TRBV28 with TRBJ1-1; D perhaps matches TRBD1 (5 bases). The germline V and J ends were trimmed by 4 bases and 8 bases, with 11 bases remaining between them. Germline assignment: CDR1 MDHEN and CDR2 SYDVKM. The CDR3 totals 12 residues.

This CDR3 reads CASSPRRTNTGELFF. The CDR3 DNA reads TGTGCCAGCAGCCCCCGGCGCACGAACACCGGGGAGCTGTTTTTT. The rearrangement uses TRBV9 and TRBJ2-2; D remains unclear. Germline values: CDR1 SGDLS, CDR2 YYNGEE. Trimming took 4 bases from V and 0 from J, leaving 10 bases between them. The CDR3 is made up of 15 amino acids.

The rearrangement uses TRBV20-1 and TRBJ1-1; 7 bases line up with TRBD1. The CDR3 covers 14 residues. After removal of 5 bases from V and 7 bases from J, the junction contained 13 bases not matched to a gene. Germline loops: CDR1 DFQATT, CDR2 SNEGSKA (reference sequence). CDR3 in amino acids: CSAPPGVWDSEAFF. The CDR3 nucleotides read TGCAGTGCTCCTCCTGGGGTATGGGACAGTGAAGCTTTCTTT.

In its sample, this clonotype was seen a few times. This chain connects TRBV12-3 or TRBV12-4 to TRBJ2-5; 8 bases map to TRBD1. Germline trimming cut 6 bases from V and 7 bases from J; bases unmatched to any gene: 16. The CDR3 spans 16 residues. Written as DNA, the CDR3 is TGTGCCAGCAGCCGCAAAGGGACAGGCCGAGGGGGGACCCAGTACTTC. It is translated as CASSRKGTGRGGTQYF.

This sequence joins TRBV7-2 and TRBJ1-5; possible D gene TRBD1, 6 bases. Trimming removed 5 bases at V and 7 bases at J, with 12 bases between. CDR3 size: 13 residues. Per the germline V gene, CDR1 is SGHTA and CDR2 is FQGNSA. In DNA, the CDR3 is TGTGCCAGCAGCGGGCCGGGGGCCCAGCCCCAGCATTTT. This translates into CASSGPGAQPQHF.

The sample holds many counts of this clonotype. The gene calls are TRBV28 and TRBJ1-1; the D gene is possibly TRBD1 (5 bases). CDR3 length: 13 residues. Germline V CDR1 and CDR2: MDHEN, SYDVKM. With 7 bases removed from V and 1 base from J, the gap between germline ends came to 10 bases. Here the CDR3 reads CASKGRANTEAFF. CDR3 sequence (DNA): TGTGCCAGCAAAGGCAGGGCGAACACTGAAGCTTTCTTT. Full variable domain (missing parts from reference TRBV28 and TRBJ1-1): DVKVTQSSRYLVKRTGEKVFLECVQDMDHENMFWYRQDPGLGLRLIYFSYDVKMKEKGDIPEGYSVSREKKERFSLILESASTNQTSMYLCASKGRANTEAFFGQGTRLTVV.

This clonotype was seen only a few times. V and J are TRBV7-7 and TRBJ2-5, with D possibly being TRBD2 (5 bases). V lost 5 bases and J 9 bases, leaving 19 bases between the germline ends. The germline V gene has CDR1 SSHAT and CDR2 FNYEAQ (reference sequence). This CDR3 is 14 amino acids long. CDR3 nucleotides: TGTGCCAGCAGCCCCGGACTGGGCGTCCTGGCCCAGTACTTC. Amino acids: CASSPGLGVLAQYF.

The chain carries TRBV4-2 and TRBJ2-5; a possible D gene is TRBD2 (6 bases). The CDR3 runs to 15 residues. With 5 bases removed from V and 5 bases from J, the gap between germline ends came to 18 bases. The germline gives CDR1 LGHNA, CDR2 YNFKEQ. In nucleotides, the CDR3 is TGTGCCAGCAGCGCCGGGACTGGGGCTCCGGAGACCCAGTACTTC. It yields the protein CASSAGTGAPETQYF.

This clonotype was observed a few times. The CDR3: CASSQVPTGDGYTF. The CDR3 bases are TGTGCCAGCAGCCAAGTTCCGACAGGGGATGGCTACACCTTC. This chain joins TRBV3-1 and TRBJ1-2; TRBD1 matches 8 bases. Germline V CDR1 and CDR2: LGHDT, YNNKEL (reference sequence). The J segment lost 6 bases and the V segment lost 1 base, leaving 4 bases of the junction unmatched. The CDR3 is 14 residues long.

This clonotype was detected ten times or more. This chain joins TRBV7-2 and TRBJ2-5; tentative D call: TRBD2 (6 bases). The CDR3 has 15 amino acids. Trimming stripped 0 bases from V and 0 bases from J, with 8 bases between. Germline CDR1 and CDR2: SGHTA and FQGNSA. This CDR3 reads CASSLAGGYQETQYF. The DNA for the CDR3 is TGTGCCAGCAGCTTAGCTGGGGGGTACCAAGAGACCCAGTACTTC.

This clonotype has at least ten counts. The rearrangement links TRBV11-2 to TRBJ1-1; the D is unclear. The CDR3 spans 14 residues. Germline values: CDR1 SGHAT, CDR2 FQNNGV. The V end lost 2 bases, the J end lost 1 base, and 8 bases lay between the germline ends. CDR3 protein: CASSLTPTNTEAFF. The CDR3 region has the DNA TGTGCCAGCAGCTTAACCCCGACGAACACTGAAGCTTTCTTT.

In this sample, this clonotype turned up a few times. The chain has TRBV4-1 and TRBJ2-5; unclear D gene. V was pared by 0 bases and J by 5 bases, with 7 bases between. The germline V gene encodes CDR1 MGHRA and CDR2 YSYEKL. This CDR3 region has 13 residues. The CDR3 spells CASSQDEQETQYF. CDR3 in DNA: TGCGCCAGCAGCCAAGATGAGCAGGAGACCCAGTACTTC.

This clonotype occurred many times. The chain joins TRBV27 to TRBJ1-6; D is undetermined. The CDR3 has 12 amino acids. V was clipped by 4 bases and J by 14 bases, with 12 bases between them. The germline V gene encodes CDR1 MNHEY and CDR2 SMNVEV (reference sequence). CDR3 in amino acids: CASSSQDLALHF. The CDR3 bases are TGTGCCAGCAGTTCCCAGGACTTAGCCCTCCACTTT.

This chain uses TRBV19 with TRBJ1-5; tentative D call: TRBD1 (6 bases). Trimming left V 8 bases short and J 4 bases short, with 12 bases between. The V gene's germline CDR1 is LNHDA and CDR2 SQIVND (reference sequence). The CDR3 length is 13 residues. The CDR3 sequence is CASGKDRNQPQHF. The CDR3 DNA reads as TGTGCCAGTGGGAAGGACAGAAATCAGCCCCAGCATTTT.

A few counts support this clonotype. The J gene is TRBJ2-2, the V gene TRBV19, with TRBD2 matching 13 bases. The CDR3 sequence is 16 residues long. J gave up 6 bases and V 7 bases, and 8 bases lay outside the gene matches. Looked up from germline, CDR1 is LNHDA and CDR2 is SQIVND (reference sequence). The CDR3 loop is CASTMTSGGPAGELFF. DNA for the CDR3: TGTGCCAGTACTATGACTAGCGGGGGGCCTGCCGGGGAGCTGTTTTTT.

This clonotype was seen only a few times. The chain has TRBV20-1 and TRBJ1-6; D not certain. Germline CDR1 and CDR2: DFQATT and SNEGSKA (reference sequence). This CDR3 contains 13 residues. The V end lost 0 bases, the J end lost 10 bases, and 10 bases lay between the germline ends. The CDR3 sequence: CSARDGGRSPLHF. In DNA, the CDR3 is TGCAGTGCTAGAGATGGAGGGAGATCACCCCTCCACTTT.

This clonotype was detected a few times. One junction end does not reproduce the germline sequence, and a read error may be involved. The rearrangement uses TRBV7-9 and TRBJ1-4, with D maybe TRBD1 (5 bases). This CDR3 is built from 18 residues. The germline CDR1 and CDR2 sequences are SEHNR and FQNEAQ (reference sequence). CDR3 protein: CASSLGTTGRPTNERLFF. CDR3 nucleotides: TGTGCCAGCAGCTTGGGGACCACAGGCCGTCCAACTAATGAAAGACTGTTTTTT. Full variable domain (remainder filled in from reference TRBV7-9 and TRBJ1-4): DTGVSQNPRHKITKRGQNVTFRCDPISEHNRLYWYRQTLGQGPEFLTYFQNEAQLEKSRLLSDRFSAERPKGSFSTLEIQRTEQGDSAMYLCASSLGTTGRPTNERLFFGSGTQLSVL.

This clonotype was observed a few times. The gene calls are TRBV11-2 and TRBJ2-1; D may match TRBD1 or TRBD2 (5 bases each). The CDR3 is made up of 12 amino acids. V gave up 3 bases and J gave up 15 bases, with 15 bases separating them. Germline V gives CDR1 SGHAT, CDR2 FQNNGV. This CDR3 is CASSLWRTRGFF. In DNA, the CDR3 is TGTGCCAGCAGCTTGTGGAGAACTAGGGGGTTCTTC.

The sample holds a few counts of this clonotype. This chain joins TRBV29-1 and TRBJ1-4; tentative D call: TRBD1 (5 bases). The CDR3 sequence is 13 residues long. V lost 4 bases and J 4 bases, leaving 10 bases between the germline ends. Germline loops: CDR1 SQVTM, CDR2 ANQGSEA. The DNA of the CDR3 is TGCAGCGTTGGCCGACAGAATAATGAAAAACTGTTTTTT. Its translation: CSVGRQNNEKLFF. The variable domain in full, with the rest retrieved from reference TRBV29-1 and TRBJ1-4, is SAVISQKPSRDICQRGTSLTIQCQVDSQVTMMFWYRQQPGQSLTLIATANQGSEATYESGFVIDKFPISRPNLTFSTLTVSNMSPEDSSIYLCSVGRQNNEKLFFGSGTQLSVL.